The sequence of this TCR beta chain was determined in a study of human T cells and chemical hapten exposure. About the study: Each patient's scalp received weekly diphenylcyclopropenone throughout the approximately 23-week study. Enrolled patients were predominantly female and had alopecia areata, totalis or universalis.

TCRdb reanalysed the RACE reads using MiXCR and keeps one entry per CDR3 protein. The sample yields 35,000 to 50,000 distinct CDR3 sequences, more than 9% seen once. Germline-derived CDR1 and CDR2 are SGHAT and FQNNGV. V was pared by 5 bases and J by 1 base, with 11 bases of the junction left unmatched. The CDR3 sequence is 18 residues long. Time point: pre-sensitization, week 0. The treatment is: therapeutic diphenylcyclopropenone sensitization with weekly scalp DPC. This sequence joins TRBV11-2 and TRBJ1-1; the match to TRBD1 covers 12 bases. This clonotype was sampled from a man aged 25 to 40 with alopecia areata. Some clones in this sample may be carry-over from other donors' samples. The specimen comprised whole blood, sampled in connection with sensitization to the hapten diphenylcyclopropenone (DPC). CDR3 residues: CASSPRSGQGARNTEAFF. The CDR3 bases are TGTGCCAGCAGCCCAAGGTCGGGACAGGGGGCTAGGAACACTGAAGCTTTCTTT.